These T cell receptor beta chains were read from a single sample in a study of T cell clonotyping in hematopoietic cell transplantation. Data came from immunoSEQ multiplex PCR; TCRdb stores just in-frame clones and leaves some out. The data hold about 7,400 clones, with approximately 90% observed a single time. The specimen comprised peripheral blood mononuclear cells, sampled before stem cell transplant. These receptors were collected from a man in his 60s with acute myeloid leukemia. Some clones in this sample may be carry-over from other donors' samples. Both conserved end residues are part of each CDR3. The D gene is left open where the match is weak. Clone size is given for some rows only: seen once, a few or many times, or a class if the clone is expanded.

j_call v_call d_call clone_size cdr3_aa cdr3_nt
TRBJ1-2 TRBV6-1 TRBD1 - CASSDRGSNYGYTF TGTGCCAGCAGTGACAGGGGGAGTAACTATGGCTACACCTTC
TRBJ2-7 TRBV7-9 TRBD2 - CASSQTSGSNYEQYF TGTGCCAGCAGCCAAACTAGCGGGAGTAATTACGAGCAGTACTTC
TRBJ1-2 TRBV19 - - CASSQVRGGNYGYTF TGTGCCAGTAGTCAGGTCCGGGGGGGCAACTATGGCTACACCTTC
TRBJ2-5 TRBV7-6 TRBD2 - CASSPGLAGGPGQETQYF TGTGCCAGCAGCCCCGGACTAGCGGGGGGGCCAGGACAAGAGACCCAGTACTTC
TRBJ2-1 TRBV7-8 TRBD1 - CASSRTGADEQFF TGTGCCAGCAGCCGAACAGGGGCGGATGAGCAGTTCTTC
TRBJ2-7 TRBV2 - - CASSEWGVDYEQYF TGTGCCAGCAGTGAATGGGGGGTAGACTACGAGCAGTACTTC
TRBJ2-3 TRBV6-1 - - CANGPGTNTDTQYF TGTGCCAACGGACCCGGGACAAACACAGATACGCAGTATTTT
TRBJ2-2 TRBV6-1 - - CASSAGTDTGELFF TGTGCCAGCAGCGCAGGGACCGACACCGGGGAGCTGTTTTTT
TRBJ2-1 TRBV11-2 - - CASSPWSSEQFF TGTGCCAGCAGCCCATGGTCGAGTGAGCAGTTCTTC
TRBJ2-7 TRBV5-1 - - CASSRIRAYEQYF TGCGCCAGCAGCCGCATCCGGGCCTACGAGCAGTACTTC
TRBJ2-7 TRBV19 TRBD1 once CASSTAGQGIYEQYF TGTGCCAGTAGTACGGCGGGACAGGGGATCTACGAGCAGTACTTC
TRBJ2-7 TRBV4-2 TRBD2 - CASSQTPSSGDYYEQYF TGTGCCAGCAGCCAAACCCCTAGTAGCGGGGACTACTACGAGCAGTACTTC
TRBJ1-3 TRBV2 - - CAARDIYSGNTIYF TGTGCCGCCCGGGACATCTACTCTGGAAACACCATATATTTT
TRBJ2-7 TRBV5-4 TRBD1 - CASSPDRERSPYEQYF TGTGCCAGCAGCCCGGACAGGGAGCGAAGCCCCTACGAGCAGTACTTC
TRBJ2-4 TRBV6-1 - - CAAGTSNIQYF TGTGCCGCGGGGACCTCAAACATTCAGTACTTC
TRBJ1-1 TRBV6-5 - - CASSFDRASYTEAFF TGTGCCAGCAGTTTTGACCGGGCATCATACACTGAAGCTTTCTTT
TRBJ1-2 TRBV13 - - CASSLGLRGPSNYGYTF TGTGCCAGCAGCTTAGGCCTAAGGGGCCCGAGTAACTATGGCTACACCTTC
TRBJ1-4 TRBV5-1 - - CASSFATNEKLFF TGCGCCAGCAGCTTTGCAACTAATGAAAAACTGTTTTTT
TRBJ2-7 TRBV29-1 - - CSVEAAGNYEQYF TGCAGCGTTGAGGCGGCAGGTAACTACGAGCAGTACTTC
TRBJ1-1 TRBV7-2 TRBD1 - CASSLTGAANTEAFF TGTGCCAGCAGCTTAACAGGGGCAGCCAACACTGAAGCTTTCTTT
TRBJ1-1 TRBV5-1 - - CASSLTRGWTEAFF TGCGCCAGCAGCTTGACCAGGGGTTGGACTGAAGCTTTCTTT
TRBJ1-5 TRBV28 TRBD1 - CASTPTGGRLQPQHF TGTGCCAGCACCCCCACAGGGGGGAGGCTTCAGCCCCAGCATTTT
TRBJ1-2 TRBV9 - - CASSERGDNYGYTF TGTGCCAGCAGCGAAAGAGGGGACAACTATGGCTACACCTTC
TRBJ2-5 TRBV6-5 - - CASFPDGQETQYF TGTGCCAGCTTCCCGGACGGCCAAGAGACCCAGTACTTC
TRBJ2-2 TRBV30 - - CAWSGDLHFTGELFF TGTGCCTGGAGTGGGGACTTACACTTCACCGGGGAGCTGTTTTTT
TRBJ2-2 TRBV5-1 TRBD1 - CASSPAGTGNTGELFF TGCGCCAGCAGCCCGGCTGGGACAGGGAACACCGGGGAGCTGTTTTTT
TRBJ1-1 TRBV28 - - CASSLQLPEAFF TGTGCCAGCAGTTTACAGTTACCTGAAGCTTTCTTT
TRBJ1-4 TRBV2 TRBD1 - CASSRVTGEKLFF TGTGCCAGCAGTCGGGTGACAGGGGAAAAACTGTTTTTT
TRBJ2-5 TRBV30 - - CAWSVLGGPRETQYF TGTGCCTGGAGTGTACTTGGCGGACCTAGAGAGACCCAGTACTTC
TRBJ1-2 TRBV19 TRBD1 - CASSIRGRATIYGYTF TGTGCCAGTAGTATAAGGGGGCGCGCGACTATCTATGGCTACACCTTC
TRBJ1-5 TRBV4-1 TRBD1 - CASSQTGGNQPQHF TGCGCCAGCAGCCAGACAGGGGGCAATCAGCCCCAGCATTTT
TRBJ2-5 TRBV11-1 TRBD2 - CASSPGTSVQETQYF TGTGCCAGCAGTCCCGGGACTAGCGTACAAGAGACCCAGTACTTC
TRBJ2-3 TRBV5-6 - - CASSLWGRLDTQYF TGTGCCAGCAGCTTGTGGGGGCGCTTAGATACGCAGTATTTT
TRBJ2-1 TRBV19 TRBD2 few CASSTHGTSGRNEQFF TGTGCCAGTAGCACTCACGGGACTAGCGGGCGGAATGAGCAGTTCTTC
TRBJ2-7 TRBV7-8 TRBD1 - CASSLWGAGQGAYEQYF TGTGCCAGCAGCTTGTGGGGTGCCGGACAGGGGGCCTACGAGCAGTACTTC
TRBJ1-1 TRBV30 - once CAAGRLNTEAFF TGTGCCGCGGGCAGGTTGAACACTGAAGCTTTCTTT
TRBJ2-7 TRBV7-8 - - CASSPSVTPSSYEQYF TGTGCCAGCAGCCCCTCGGTGACGCCTAGCTCCTACGAGCAGTACTTC
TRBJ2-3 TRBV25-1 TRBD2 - CASSEYMREVQDTQYF TGTGCCAGCAGTGAATATATGCGGGAGGTACAAGATACGCAGTATTTT
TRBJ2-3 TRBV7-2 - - CASSLGGSTVDTQYF TGTGCCAGCAGCCTGGGGGGCTCAACCGTGGATACGCAGTATTTT
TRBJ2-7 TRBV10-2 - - CASSRFDSYEQYF TGCGCCAGCAGCCGGTTTGACTCCTACGAGCAGTACTTC
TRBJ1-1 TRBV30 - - CAWGSFEAFF TGTGCCTGGGGGTCTTTTGAAGCTTTCTTT
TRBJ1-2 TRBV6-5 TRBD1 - CASSSTGTGFYGYTF TGTGCCAGCAGTTCCACCGGGACAGGGTTTTATGGCTACACCTTC
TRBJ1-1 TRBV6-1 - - CASSEEKWFMNTEAFF TGTGCCAGCAGTGAAGAGAAGTGGTTCATGAACACTGAAGCTTTCTTT
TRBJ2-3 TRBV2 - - CASPDRNTDTQYF TGTGCCAGCCCGGACAGAAACACAGATACGCAGTATTTT
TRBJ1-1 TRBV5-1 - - CASSLRDQRTEAFF TGCGCCAGCAGCCTCCGGGACCAAAGGACTGAAGCTTTCTTT
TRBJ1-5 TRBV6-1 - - CASSEMAGQPQHF TGTGCCAGCAGTGAAATGGCAGGGCAGCCCCAGCATTTT
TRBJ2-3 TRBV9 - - CASSVAGVTDTQYF TGTGCCAGCAGCGTAGCCGGAGTCACAGATACGCAGTATTTT
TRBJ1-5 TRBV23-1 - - CASSQATANSNQPQHF TGCGCCAGCAGTCAAGCGACAGCGAATAGCAATCAGCCCCAGCATTTT
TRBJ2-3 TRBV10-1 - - CATEHPGEKRTQYF TGCGCCACGGAACATCCAGGAGAAAAGAGGACGCAGTATTTT
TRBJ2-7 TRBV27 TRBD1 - CASSLLGQGSYEQYF TGTGCCAGCAGTTTATTGGGACAGGGGTCCTACGAGCAGTACTTC
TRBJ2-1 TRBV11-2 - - CASSLGTYDNEQFF TGTGCCAGCAGCTTAGGGACCTACGACAATGAGCAGTTCTTC
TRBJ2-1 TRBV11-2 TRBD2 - CASSRTSPTDNEQFF TGTGCCAGCAGCCGGACTAGCCCTACGGACAATGAGCAGTTCTTC
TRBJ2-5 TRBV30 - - CAWSLGVETQYF TGTGCCTGGAGTTTGGGCGTCGAGACCCAGTACTTC
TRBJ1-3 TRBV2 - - CASSEAWAGNTIYF TGTGCCAGCAGTGAAGCTTGGGCTGGAAACACCATATATTTT
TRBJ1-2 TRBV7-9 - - CASSPTESYGYTF TGTGCCAGCAGCCCGACAGAGTCCTATGGCTACACCTTC
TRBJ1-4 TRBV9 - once CASSVEGRHSASGKLFF TGTGCCAGCAGCGTAGAAGGGAGACACTCGGCTTCTGGAAAACTGTTTTTT